This TCR beta chain was sequenced during a study of beta chain features in type 1 diabetes. Study information: Age, gender and cell yields were alike across patients and healthy donors. Study-level results: Within patients, naive, central memory and Treg TCRB repertoires seemed more similar than within healthy donors. Whether TCRB rearrangement is influenced by HLA type went unresolved here. Within each of all four CD4+ subsets, Type 1 diabetes patients had TCRB CDR3s that were moderately but significantly shorter.

V was clipped by 3 bases and J by 0 bases, with 10 bases between them. This CDR3 comprises 15 residues. Looked up from germline, CDR1 is SGHTA and CDR2 is FQGNSA. This clone was recorded a few times. Its antigen remains unknown. Investigators reverse transcribed all isolated RNA, so they sequenced expressed TCRB transcripts. Libraries were prepared by immunoSEQ multiplex PCR; TCRdb keeps only in-frame clonotypes and omits some of them. The table records 250,000 to 300,000 clones, over 11% of them present only once. Each population that was sorted was more than 98% pure. J is TRBJ2-3 and V is TRBV7-2; possible D gene TRBD1, 6 bases. The clonotype was recovered from a man aged 30 to 45 with type 1 diabetes. The sequenced sample consisted of naive CD4+ T cells from blood. DNA of the CDR3: TGTGCCAGCAGCTTCCACCAGGGGAGCACAGATACGCAGTATTTT. Translated: CASSFHQGSTDTQYF.